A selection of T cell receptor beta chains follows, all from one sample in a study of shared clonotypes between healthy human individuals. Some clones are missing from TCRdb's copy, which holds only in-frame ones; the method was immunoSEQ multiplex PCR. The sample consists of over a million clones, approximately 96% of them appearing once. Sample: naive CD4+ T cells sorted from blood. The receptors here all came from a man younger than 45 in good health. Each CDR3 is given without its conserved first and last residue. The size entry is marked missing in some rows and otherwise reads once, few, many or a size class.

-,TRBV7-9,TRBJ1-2,ASSSSTGYGYT
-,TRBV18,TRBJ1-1,ASSRLGGTEAF
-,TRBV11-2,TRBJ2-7,ASSLVSVGTSGRHEQY
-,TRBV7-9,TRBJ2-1,ASSSYWTSGMRGHEQF
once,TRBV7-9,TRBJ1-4,ASSQRINEKLF
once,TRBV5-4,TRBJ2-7,ASSLAAGGGQNEQY
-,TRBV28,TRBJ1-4,ASSFVKTNEKLF
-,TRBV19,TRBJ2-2,ASSIDRGLTGELF
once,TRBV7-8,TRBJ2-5,ASSLARNVRTQETQY
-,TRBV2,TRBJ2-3,ASSVGTSFEY
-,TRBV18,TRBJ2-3,ASSPRQLDTQW
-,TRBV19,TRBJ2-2,ASSIDLDRDRGNNTGELF
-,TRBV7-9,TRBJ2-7,ASRPRASGTDYEQY
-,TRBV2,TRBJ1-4,ASSEDRGTNEKLF
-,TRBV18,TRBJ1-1,ASSPGPEMNTEAF
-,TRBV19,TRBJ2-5,ASSMIGWETQY
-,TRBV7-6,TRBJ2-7,ASSLGTRSSYEQY
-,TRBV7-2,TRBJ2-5,ASSGQGIGETQY
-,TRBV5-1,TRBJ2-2,ASSLDQVAGVPGELF
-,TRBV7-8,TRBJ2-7,ASSSPGQGFYEQY
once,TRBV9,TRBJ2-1,ASSTPVPLAGGWSSYNEQF
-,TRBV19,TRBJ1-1,ASGRGRGTEAF
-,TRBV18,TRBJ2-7,ASSPIGQGPDEQY
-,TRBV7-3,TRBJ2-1,ASSPLSGGYNEQF
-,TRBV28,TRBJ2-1,ASSLPPGPHNEQF
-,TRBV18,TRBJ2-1,ASSPRDRISYNEQF
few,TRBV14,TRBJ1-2,ASSQETAWGGYT
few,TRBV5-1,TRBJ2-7,ASSFIAGSYEQY
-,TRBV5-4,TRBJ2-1,ASSLAGTALNNEQF
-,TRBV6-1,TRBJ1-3,ASSEGSGSSGNTIY
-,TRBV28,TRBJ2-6,ASSFRLAPAANVLT
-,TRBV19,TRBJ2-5,ASSIARTGTKETQY
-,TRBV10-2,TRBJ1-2,ASSESWGDGYT
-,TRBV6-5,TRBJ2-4,ASSYSSIAKNIQY
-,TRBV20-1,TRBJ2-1,SAHGNEQF
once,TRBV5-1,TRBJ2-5,ASSLAGGYPQETQY
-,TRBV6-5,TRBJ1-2,ASSYSGGGYT
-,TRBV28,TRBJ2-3,ASSLPGTGPDTQY
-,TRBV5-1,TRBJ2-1,ASSLATSGAYNEQF
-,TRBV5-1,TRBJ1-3,ASSLAGSGNTIY
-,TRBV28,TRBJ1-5,ASRLGGGYNQPQH
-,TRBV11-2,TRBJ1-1,ASSLSMDRPSF
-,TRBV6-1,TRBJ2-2,ASRGAAPNTGELF
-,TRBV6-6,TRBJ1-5,ASTLDGYSNQPQH
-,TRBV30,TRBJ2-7,AWSRGRGNSWDEQY
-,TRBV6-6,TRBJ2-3,ASSRGTDTQY
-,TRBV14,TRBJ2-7,ASSQTRTSGFFDEQY
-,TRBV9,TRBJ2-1,ASSVDPSGSYNEQF
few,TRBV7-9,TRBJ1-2,ASSLQGNYGYT
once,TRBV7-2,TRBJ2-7,ASSLGRRDPHEQY
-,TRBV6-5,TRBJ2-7,ASSRDRGYEQY
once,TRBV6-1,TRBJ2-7,ASSEWEGQGVLYKQY
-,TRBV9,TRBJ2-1,ASSVGSSGIEEF
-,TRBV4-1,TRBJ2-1,ASSHRYLLAGGEQF